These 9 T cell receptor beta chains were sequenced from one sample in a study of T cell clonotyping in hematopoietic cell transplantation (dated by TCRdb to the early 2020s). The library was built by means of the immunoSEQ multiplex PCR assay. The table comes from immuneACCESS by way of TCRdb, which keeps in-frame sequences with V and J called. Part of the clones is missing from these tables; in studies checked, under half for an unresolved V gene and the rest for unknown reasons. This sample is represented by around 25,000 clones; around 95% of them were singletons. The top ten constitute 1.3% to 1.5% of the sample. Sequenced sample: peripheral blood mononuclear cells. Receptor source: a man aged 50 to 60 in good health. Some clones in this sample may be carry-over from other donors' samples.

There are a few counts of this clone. CDR3 sequence reads: CASSPRGRGNQPQHF. DNA for the CDR3: TGTGCCAGCAGTCCCCGCGGCAGGGGCAATCAGCCCCAGCATTTT. This rearrangement joins TRBV6-5 to TRBJ1-5; D possibly corresponds to TRBD1 (5 bases). Per the germline V gene, CDR1 is MNHEY and CDR2 is SVGAGI. Trimming shortened V by 5 bases and J by 2 bases, and 13 bases separated the two germline ends. This CDR3 contains 15 residues.

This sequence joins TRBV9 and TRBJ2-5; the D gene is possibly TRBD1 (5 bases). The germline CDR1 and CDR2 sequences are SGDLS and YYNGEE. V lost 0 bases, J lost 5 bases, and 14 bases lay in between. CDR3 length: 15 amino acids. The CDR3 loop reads CASSVDGTGEETQYF. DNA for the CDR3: TGTGCCAGCAGCGTAGATGGAACAGGCGAGGAGACCCAGTACTTC.

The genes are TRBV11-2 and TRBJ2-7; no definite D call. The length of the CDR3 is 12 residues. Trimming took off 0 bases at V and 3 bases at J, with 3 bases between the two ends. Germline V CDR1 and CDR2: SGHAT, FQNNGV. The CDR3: CASSLDRYEQYF. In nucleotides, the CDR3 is TGTGCCAGCAGCTTAGATCGCTACGAGCAGTACTTC.

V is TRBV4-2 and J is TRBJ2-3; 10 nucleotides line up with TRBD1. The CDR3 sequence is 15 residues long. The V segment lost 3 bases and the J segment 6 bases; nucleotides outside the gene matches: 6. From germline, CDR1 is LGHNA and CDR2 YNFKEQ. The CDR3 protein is CASSQGTGDVDTQYF. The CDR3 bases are TGTGCCAGCAGCCAGGGGACAGGGGATGTGGATACGCAGTATTTT.

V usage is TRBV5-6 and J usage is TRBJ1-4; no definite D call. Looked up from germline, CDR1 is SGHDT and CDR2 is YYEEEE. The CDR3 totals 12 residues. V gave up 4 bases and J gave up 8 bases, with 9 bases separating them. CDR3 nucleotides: TGTGCCAGCAGCCAGCTCCAGGAAAAACTGTTTTTT. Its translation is CASSQLQEKLFF. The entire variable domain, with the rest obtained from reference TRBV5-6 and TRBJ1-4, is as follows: DAGVTQSPTHLIKTRGQQVTLRCSPKSGHDTVSWYQQALGQGPQFIFQYYEEEERQRGNFPDRFSGHQFPNYSSELNVNALLLGDSALYLCASSQLQEKLFFGSGTQLSVL.

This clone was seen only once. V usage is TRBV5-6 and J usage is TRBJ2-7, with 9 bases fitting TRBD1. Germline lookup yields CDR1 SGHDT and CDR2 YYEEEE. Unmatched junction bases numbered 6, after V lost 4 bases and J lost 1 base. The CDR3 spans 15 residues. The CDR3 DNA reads TGTGCCAGCAGCCCCCGGACAGGGGCATCCTACGAGCAGTACTTC. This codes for CASSPRTGASYEQYF.

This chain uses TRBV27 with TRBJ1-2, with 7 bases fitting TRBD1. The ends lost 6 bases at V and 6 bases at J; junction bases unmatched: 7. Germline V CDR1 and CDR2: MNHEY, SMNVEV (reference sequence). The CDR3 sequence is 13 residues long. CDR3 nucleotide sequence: TGTGCCAGCAGCGCCGGACAGGCGGATGGCTACACCTTC. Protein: CASSAGQADGYTF.

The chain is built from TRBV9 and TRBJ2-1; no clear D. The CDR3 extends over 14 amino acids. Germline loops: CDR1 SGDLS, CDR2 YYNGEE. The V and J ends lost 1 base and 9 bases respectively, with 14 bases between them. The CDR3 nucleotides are TGTGCCAGCAGCGTAACGGCAACAATACTTGAGCAGTTCTTC. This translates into CASSVTATILEQFF.

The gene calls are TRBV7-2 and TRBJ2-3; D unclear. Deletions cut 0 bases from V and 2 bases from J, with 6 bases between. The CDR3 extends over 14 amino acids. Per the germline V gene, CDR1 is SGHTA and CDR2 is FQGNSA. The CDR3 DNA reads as TGTGCCAGCAGCTTAGCGCGCCACACAGATACGCAGTATTTT. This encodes CASSLARHTDTQYF.